Each of the 7 T cell receptor beta chains below was sequenced from the same sample in a study of blood T cell repertoires in COVID-19. Only in-frame clones appear in the TCRdb table, and some are missing; sequencing was by immunoSEQ multiplex PCR. The table shows around 170,000 clones, with approximately 90% occurring only once. The specimen was peripheral blood. Receptors originate from a man between 18 and 29 years old who had recovered from COVID-19.

The CDR3 nucleotides are TGTGCCAGCCGTGGTCCCGGGAACTACGAGCAGTACTTC. This translates into CASRGPGNYEQYF. V and J are TRBV6-6 and TRBJ2-7; D is perhaps TRBD2 (5 bases). Per germline, CDR1 MNHNY and CDR2 SVGAGI (reference sequence). V was pared by 8 bases and J by 3 bases, with 14 bases between. The CDR3 sequence is 13 residues long.

The genes are TRBV14 and TRBJ2-7; 7 nucleotides align to TRBD2. Germline V gives CDR1 SGHDN, CDR2 FVKESK. Trimming removed 2 bases from V and 3 bases from J; junction bases left unmatched: 7. The CDR3 totals 15 residues. The CDR3 DNA follows: TGTGCCAGCAGCCAATTCGGGACTACCGGCTACGAGCAGTACTTC. Protein sequence: CASSQFGTTGYEQYF.

CDR3 residues: CASSSGLTDTQYF. The CDR3 DNA sequence: TGTGCCAGCAGCTCCGGACTGACAGATACGCAGTATTTT. The chain recombines TRBV5-5 with TRBJ2-3; D perhaps matches TRBD2 (5 bases). CDR1 and CDR2 from the germline V gene are SGHKS and YYEKEE (reference sequence). Deletions cut 3 bases from V and 3 bases from J, with 8 bases between. The CDR3 is 13 residues long.

V is TRBV5-5 and J is TRBJ1-2; D is ambiguous. The CDR3 loop spans 15 amino acids. The V and J ends lost 2 bases and 2 bases respectively, with 13 bases between them. CDR1 SGHKS and CDR2 YYEKEE come from the germline V gene (reference sequence). This CDR3 is CASSFSTIPNYGYTF. For the CDR3, the DNA is TGTGCCAGCAGCTTCTCGACAATTCCCAACTATGGCTACACCTTC.

This clone was detected only once. The CDR3 loop is CAWQDRGDTEAFF. The CDR3 DNA is TGTGCCTGGCAGGACAGGGGAGACACTGAAGCTTTCTTT. The chain combines TRBV30 with TRBJ1-1; 9 nucleotides match TRBD1. Germline-derived CDR1 and CDR2 are GTSNPN and SVGIG (reference sequence). Germline trimming cut 5 bases from V and 3 bases from J; bases unmatched to any gene: 4. This CDR3 comprises 13 residues.

The chain combines TRBV25-1 with TRBJ1-2; tentatively, D is TRBD1 (6 bases). V was pared by 6 bases and J by 6 bases, with 8 bases between. The CDR3 spans 11 residues. CDR1 is MGHDK and CDR2 is SYGVNS in the germline V gene. CDR3 in amino acids: CASRTGHGYTF. The CDR3 DNA is TGTGCCAGCAGGACAGGCCATGGCTACACCTTC.

The chain couples TRBV28 to TRBJ1-2; D gene uncertain. CDR1 is MDHEN and CDR2 is SYDVKM in the germline V gene. Between the trimmed V and J ends, which lost 6 bases and 0 bases, there was a span of 8 bases. The CDR3 runs 13 residues. CDR3 nucleotides: TGTGCCAGCAGCCCAACAGCTAACTATGGCTACACCTTC. As protein: CASSPTANYGYTF.